This TCR beta chain was found in a study of monozygotic twins with inflammatory bowel disease. About this clonotype itself: What it binds is not known.

Using eight separate reactions per sample, the authors generated cDNA. Both TCRalpha and TCRbeta cDNA were subjected to two nested PCRs lasting around 15 and 10 cycles. TCRdb re-called the 5' RACE reads; every CDR3 protein appears as one record, without DNA. In all, the sample yields about 160,000 distinct CDR3 sequences. Germline CDR1 and CDR2: LGHDT and YNNKEL (reference sequence). The CDR3 loop spans 16 amino acids. Study results and caveats: The study supported no single strong signal or clonotype linked to IBD. The sharing of clonotypes with others was lower in IBD patients than in healthy twins, especially with disease activity.

The source material was blood. The V and J genes are TRBV3-1 and TRBJ2-2; TCRdb outputs TRBD1, but without DNA this stays unchecked. This TCR was recovered from a human donor with ulcerative colitis or Crohn's disease, or a healthy co-twin of an affected twin (not recorded which). CDR3 sequence: CASSQDLQGGTGELFF.